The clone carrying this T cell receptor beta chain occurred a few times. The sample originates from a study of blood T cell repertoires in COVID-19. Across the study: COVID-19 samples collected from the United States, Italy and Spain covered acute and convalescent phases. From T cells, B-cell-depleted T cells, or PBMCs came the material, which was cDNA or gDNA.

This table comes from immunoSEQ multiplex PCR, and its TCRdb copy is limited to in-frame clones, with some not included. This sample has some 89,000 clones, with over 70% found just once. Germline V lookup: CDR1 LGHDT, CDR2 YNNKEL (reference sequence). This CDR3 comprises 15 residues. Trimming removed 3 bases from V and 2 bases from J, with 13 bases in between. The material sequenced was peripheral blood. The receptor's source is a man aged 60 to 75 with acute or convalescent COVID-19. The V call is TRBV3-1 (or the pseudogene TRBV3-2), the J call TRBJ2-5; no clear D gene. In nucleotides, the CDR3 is TGTGCCAGCAGCCACCTTTTAACAGCTCAAGAGACCCAGTACTTC. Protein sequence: CASSHLLTAQETQYF.